Listed here is a single TCR beta chain. This clone was detected a few times. Its cognate antigen has yet to be identified. The sample holds no much larger clone one base away, and base qualities are not on file. CDR1 and CDR2 were assigned from the germline V gene as SNHLY and FYNNEI. V was cut back by 3 bases and J by 0 bases, leaving a gap of 8 bases between them. The CDR3, from cysteine to phenylalanine, totals 14 residues. Left in the record is the CDR3 DNA by itself, 42 bases read in frame from the first base. Whole blood was collected in K2EDTA tubes by collaborating institutions according to the institutions' own protocols. For TCRbeta analysis, collaborators shipped samples in one of three forms: frozen whole blood, isolated PBMCs, or DNA extracted from either of those sample types. This entry belongs to a study of blood T cell repertoires in COVID-19 (dated by TCRdb to 2020 to 2022). In terms of the full investigation: The collaborator samples originated in the United States, Italy and Spain and spanned the acute and convalescent phases of COVID-19. Samples were obtained from the ongoing ImmuneRACE study (first 160 participants) and from 1,254 subjects provided by 6 global collaborators. A freely available public database, intended as a resource for researchers studying the immune response to SARS-CoV-2, is where the repertoires were released. HLA class I and class II types, where available, came from metadata supplied by the sample provider rather than from assay-based typing. Subjects who had been exposed to COVID-19, were actively infected with it, or had recovered from it provided the deeply sampled blood TCRbeta repertoires that made up the dataset. Nearly every sample came with metadata listing a de-identified subject ID, COVID-19 status, age in years and sex. The prospective study material was composed of cDNA or gDNA derived from T cells, B-cell-depleted T cells, or PBMCs. Study-level results and caveats: How much clinical and demographic metadata was included differed by source and by participant, and the metadata was provided uncurated.

The immunoSEQ Assay, a bias-controlled multiplex PCR, was used to amplify TCRbeta CDR3 regions from genomic DNA. Regarding the original processing steps: The number of nucleated cells in each sample was estimated from the amplification of reference gene primers within the assay. Sequence reads were collapsed and filtered to measure the absolute abundance of every unique TCRbeta CDR3 rearrangement. Productive Simpson clonality was computed per sample as the square root of Simpson's diversity index over productive rearrangements. Drawn from immuneACCESS, this table holds only the in-frame rearrangements with V and J called that TCRdb kept. Clones are partly lost; checked studies trace under half to an unresolved V gene and leave the rest unexplained. V and J calls and clone size are copied from that table; D and trimming were computed from the DNA. This sample has tens of thousands of clones in its table, and about four fifths of those were observed once. The top ten clonotypes cover about 20% of the sample.

The rearranged segments are TRBV2 and TRBJ1-2; the D gene identity is not certain. The clonotype was recovered from a woman aged 55-75 years with acute or convalescent COVID-19. The sample comprised peripheral blood. The sequence in DNA is TGTGCCAGCAGTGAGGCAGTGACTAACTATGGCTACACCTTC. Its protein product is CASSEAVTNYGYTF.